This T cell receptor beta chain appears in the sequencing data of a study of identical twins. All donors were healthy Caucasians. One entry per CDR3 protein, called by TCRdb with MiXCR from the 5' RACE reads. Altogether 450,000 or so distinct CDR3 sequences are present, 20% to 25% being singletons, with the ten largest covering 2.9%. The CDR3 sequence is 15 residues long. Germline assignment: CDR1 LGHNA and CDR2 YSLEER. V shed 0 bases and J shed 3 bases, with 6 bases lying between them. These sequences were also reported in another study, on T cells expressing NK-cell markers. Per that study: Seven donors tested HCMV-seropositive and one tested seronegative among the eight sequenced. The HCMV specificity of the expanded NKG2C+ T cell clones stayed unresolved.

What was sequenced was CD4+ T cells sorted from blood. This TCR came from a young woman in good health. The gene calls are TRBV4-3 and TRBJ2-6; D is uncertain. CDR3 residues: CASSQEIVGANVLTF. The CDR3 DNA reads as TGCGCCAGCAGCCAAGAAATAGTTGGGGCCAACGTCCTGACTTTC.